The clone carrying this TCR beta chain was recorded many times. Time point in this sample: newly diagnosed GD, antithyroid drugs for less than 3 months. The TCR library was made from RNA that had been extracted from PBMCs in TRIzol. The source of the sample is a study of regulatory T cells in long-lasting Graves disease. Building of the TCR beta libraries involved iRepertoire HTBI primers and Arm-PCR of CDR3 regions. TCRdb processed the multiplex PCR reads anew with MiXCR; each CDR3 protein has one entry. Altogether roughly 610,000 distinct CDR3 sequences are present, 16% being singletons, with the ten largest covering 18%. This same sample was also part of a study on T cells in Graves' hyperthyroidism and ophthalmopathy.

This TCR derives from a woman in her twenties or thirties with Graves disease. The starting material was peripheral blood mononuclear cells (PBMCs), obtained at new diagnosis, from a patient treated with antithyroid drugs.

The CDR3 region has the DNA TGCAGTGCTAACCAAGAGACCCAGTACTTC. It is translated as CSANQETQYF. This rearrangement joins TRBV20-1 to TRBJ2-5; D is ambiguous. With 4 bases removed from V and 0 bases from J, the gap between germline ends came to 0 bases. Germline lookup yields CDR1 DFQATT and CDR2 SNEGSKA (reference sequence). The CDR3 has 10 residues.